The rows below give T cell receptor beta chains drawn from one sample of a study of response to subunit inactivated influenza vaccine. TCRdb re-derived calls from the RT-PCR reads in MiXCR, one entry per CDR3 protein. Counted here are 600,000 to 700,000 distinct CDR3 sequences, approximately 14% occurring once; the ten biggest clones make up less than 9%. The source was PBMCs from blood, collected 14 to 15 days before vaccination. The receptors here all came from a man aged 50-60 years who received an inactivated influenza vaccine. CDR3s include the opening cysteine and the closing phenylalanine or tryptophan. Fields, in order: J gene, CDR3 length, D gene, V gene, clone size, CDR3 protein, CDR3 DNA. A D gene is named only where the DNA matches it firmly. Part of the rows lack a size; the others show once, few, many or a class for expanded clones.

TRBJ1-4,15,TRBD1,TRBV20-1,few,CSALTGTATNEKLFF,TGCAGTGCACTAACCGGGACAGCAACTAATGAAAAACTGTTTTTT
TRBJ2-1,16,TRBD2,TRBV14,.,CASSQDFLAGDDEQFF,TGTGCCAGCAGCCAAGATTTCCTAGCGGGAGATGATGAGCAGTTCTTC
TRBJ1-2,16,.,TRBV5-4,few,CASSSGQSRSNYGYTF,TGTGCCAGCAGCTCTGGACAGAGTCGCTCCAACTATGGCTACACCTTC
TRBJ2-3,16,TRBD2,TRBV4-1,.,CASSPTAERGLYTQYF,TGCGCCAGCAGCCCCACCGCGGAGCGGGGGCTCTATACGCAGTATTTT
TRBJ2-3,12,.,TRBV29-1,few,CSVTGLGDTQYF,TGCAGCGTGACAGGACTGGGGGATACGCAGTATTTT
TRBJ1-3,13,.,TRBV19,.,CASSTVSGNTIYF,TGTGCCAGTAGTACAGTCTCTGGAAACACCATATATTTT
TRBJ1-2,13,TRBD1,TRBV7-2,few,CASSSGQTYGYTF,TGTGCCAGCAGCTCGGGACAGACCTATGGCTACACCTTC
TRBJ1-2,13,TRBD1,TRBV5-1,.,CASSLRTGDGYTF,TGCGCCAGCAGCTTACGAACAGGGGATGGCTACACCTTC
TRBJ1-2,13,TRBD1,TRBV20-1,many,CSAGDRGGYGYTF,TGCAGTGCGGGGGACAGGGGAGGCTATGGCTACACCTTC
TRBJ2-1,15,TRBD2,TRBV4-3,.,CASSQEALAGAYQFF,TGCGCCAGCAGCCAAGAGGCACTAGCGGGAGCTTACCAGTTCTTC
TRBJ1-2,15,.,TRBV29-1,few,CSVEDSGGAHYGYTF,TGCAGCGTTGAAGATTCCGGGGGCGCACACTATGGCTACACCTTC
TRBJ1-1,15,.,TRBV7-2,many,CASSLAPGVNTEAFF,TGTGCCAGCAGCTTAGCGCCGGGGGTGAACACTGAAGCTTTCTTT
TRBJ1-1,14,TRBD1,TRBV5-1,.,CASSLEGTETEAFF,TGCGCCAGCAGCTTGGAAGGGACAGAGACTGAAGCTTTCTTT